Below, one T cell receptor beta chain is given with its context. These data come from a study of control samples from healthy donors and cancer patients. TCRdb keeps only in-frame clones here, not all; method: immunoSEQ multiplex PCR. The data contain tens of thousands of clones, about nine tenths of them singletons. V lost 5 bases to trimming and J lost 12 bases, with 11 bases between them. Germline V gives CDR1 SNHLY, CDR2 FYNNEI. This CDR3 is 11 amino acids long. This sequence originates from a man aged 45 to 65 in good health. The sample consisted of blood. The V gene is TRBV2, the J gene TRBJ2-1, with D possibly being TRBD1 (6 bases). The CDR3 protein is CASSKQGLQFF. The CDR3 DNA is TGTGCCAGCAGTAAACAGGGCCTGCAGTTCTTC. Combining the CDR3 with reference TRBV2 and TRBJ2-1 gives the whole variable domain EPEVTQTPSHQVTQMGQEVILRCVPISNHLYFYWYRQILGQKVEFLVSFYNNEISEKSEIFDDQFSVERPDGSNFTLKIRSTKLEDSAMYFCASSKQGLQFFGPGTRLTVL.